These T cell receptor beta chains were read from a single sample in a study of cytomegalovirus exposure and HLA in healthy donors. The method was immunoSEQ multiplex PCR; TCRdb's version includes in-frame clones alone and lacks a portion of them. The sample yields about 140,000 clones, 78% seen once. Sequenced material: PBMCs. Source of these receptors: a male donor in good health and CMV-seronegative. Both conserved end residues are part of each CDR3. The D gene is left open where the match is weak.

j_call v_call d_call cdr3_aa
TRBJ2-7 TRBV10-3 . CAISESKTGYEQYF
TRBJ1-4 TRBV7-9 TRBD1 CASSSGTGDEKLFF
TRBJ2-3 TRBV4-1 . CASSQGRGESTDTQYF
TRBJ2-1 TRBV7-9 TRBD2 CASSLVAGGPGEQFF
TRBJ1-4 TRBV18 . CASSPLSYEKLFF
TRBJ2-3 TRBV4-2 TRBD2 CASSQDPSGGTSTDTQYF
TRBJ2-5 TRBV19 TRBD1 CASSKGDSQETQYF
TRBJ2-2 TRBV25-1 TRBD2 CASSDFSGGKNTGELFF
TRBJ1-5 TRBV5-4 . CASSLGGEQPQHF
TRBJ1-2 TRBV30 . CAWSVRNRDYYGYTF
TRBJ2-7 TRBV9 . CASSVGGGAYEQYF
TRBJ1-1 TRBV27 TRBD1 CASGTGTGRDTEAFF
TRBJ1-1 TRBV19 . CASTRFGAGMMNTEAFF
TRBJ1-1 TRBV18 . CASSRQKNTEAFF
TRBJ2-7 TRBV4-1 . CASSQDTGAGGLGEQYF
TRBJ2-7 TRBV9 . CASSPGDRETGEQYF
TRBJ1-1 TRBV18 . CASSPRQSEAFF
TRBJ1-1 TRBV7-3 . CASSYSLNTEAFF
TRBJ1-6 TRBV7-8 . CASSWRGQGLNSPLHF
TRBJ2-7 TRBV5-4 TRBD1 CASSTGTGFSEQYF
TRBJ2-1 TRBV9 TRBD2 CASSVGGGMAYEQFF
TRBJ1-2 TRBV7-2 TRBD1 CASSSRQGPYGYTF
TRBJ2-1 TRBV18 . CASSPPGTAGGNEQFF
TRBJ1-4 TRBV30 TRBD1 CAWSVGDRSDEKLLF
TRBJ1-3 TRBV4-3 . CASSQDLGLRAGNTIYF
TRBJ2-2 TRBV27 TRBD1 CASSAGTGVTGELFF
TRBJ2-3 TRBV7-2 TRBD2 CASSLGLAGEGDTQYF
TRBJ1-5 TRBV6-1 . CASTEPGFNQPQHF
TRBJ1-4 TRBV4-2 . CASSELANEKLFF
TRBJ1-1 TRBV11-2 . CASSDRRRSTEAFF
TRBJ1-2 TRBV6-6 TRBD1 CASSARQGHYGYTF
TRBJ1-1 TRBV6-5 . CATQRGRWGGTEAFF
TRBJ2-7 TRBV5-1 TRBD1 CASSLETGVPLPGYEQYF
TRBJ1-4 TRBV29-1 . CSALGGAVEKLFF
TRBJ2-5 TRBV27 TRBD2 CASSSLAGLRETQYF
TRBJ1-4 TRBV2 . CASSEGTIRTNEKLFF
TRBJ1-6 TRBV29-1 . CSVQIGNNSPLHF
TRBJ1-2 TRBV29-1 . CSVASSLRKQGLTGGYTF
TRBJ1-1 TRBV4-1 . CASSQDWGAEAFF
TRBJ2-1 TRBV5-1 TRBD2 CASSSSGSGLALYEQFF
TRBJ2-1 TRBV4-1 TRBD2 CASSLSGGAIGEQFF
TRBJ1-2 TRBV6-1 TRBD1 CASSPMGQTYYGYTF
TRBJ1-5 TRBV15 . CATSRQGRGYVIQPQHF
TRBJ1-2 TRBV6-5 TRBD1 CASSPGTGGRYGYTF
TRBJ2-1 TRBV13 . CASSLQQGIGFF
TRBJ1-2 TRBV15 . CATSRDLNAGYGYTF
TRBJ2-1 TRBV29-1 . CSVVSYNEQFF
TRBJ2-3 TRBV5-1 . CASSFGSDRGTDTQYF
TRBJ1-4 TRBV27 TRBD1 CANPPGQDNEKLFF
TRBJ2-7 TRBV12-5 . CASGPTILTGPYEQYF
TRBJ2-7 TRBV4-1 . CASSQDNRESYEQYF
TRBJ2-5 TRBV4-2 TRBD2 CASSQDGVMREPNQETQYF
TRBJ2-5 TRBV6-4 TRBD2 CASSDSGGVQYF